These T cell receptor beta chains were read from a single sample in a study of T cells in Graves' hyperthyroidism and ophthalmopathy. TCRdb re-analysed the multiplex PCR reads in MiXCR, keeping a single row per CDR3 protein. The sample lists under 400,000 distinct CDR3 sequences, roughly 18% occurring once. Sequencing used blood. These receptors all stem from a woman aged 40 to 50 with Graves' ophthalmopathy. The conserved cysteine and the conserved F or W are not part of the CDR3 here.

v_gene	j_gene	CDR3aa
TRBV28	TRBJ1-1	ASSFWDLEAF
TRBV6-2/TRBV6-3	TRBJ2-2	ASSTVARTTGELF
TRBV6-1	TRBJ2-2	ASSAQATTGELF
TRBV6-1	TRBJ2-2	ASTTPRGQAGELF
TRBV20-1	TRBJ2-7	SARDPGQFYEQY
TRBV27	TRBJ2-7	ASSREKHYEQY
TRBV24-1	TRBJ2-2	ATSDPGRGELF
TRBV29-1	TRBJ2-5	SSSGLAGENQETQY
TRBV28	TRBJ1-1	ASSELPGLNTEAF
TRBV2	TRBJ2-5	ASSEAHVGTQY
TRBV12-3/TRBV12-4	TRBJ2-7	ASRRGQGASYEQY
TRBV6-5	TRBJ1-2	ASSRTGRSNYGYT
TRBV4-1	TRBJ2-7	ASSHGDNEQY
TRBV20-1	TRBJ1-2	SARKNYGYT
TRBV5-1	TRBJ1-1	ASSPQALNTEAF
TRBV5-1	TRBJ1-1	ASSSRGGGAEAF
TRBV6-5	TRBJ1-1	ASSYSGTVTEAF
TRBV3-1	TRBJ1-5	ASSHGDSLVPQH
TRBV11-1	TRBJ2-2	ASSPRWDRLNTGELF
TRBV30	TRBJ1-1	AWSAGGKTEAF
TRBV7-9	TRBJ2-3	ASSLGGEVADTQY
TRBV2	TRBJ1-2	ASSVHVYGYT
TRBV15	TRBJ1-1	ATSSRFDAGNTEAF
TRBV20-1	TRBJ2-5	SAPVPGQGQTQY
TRBV25-1	TRBJ2-2	ASRSLGTGDNTGELF
TRBV11-1	TRBJ1-3	ASSLGGAAAGNTIY
TRBV7-2	TRBJ2-5	ASSLDVGSETQY
TRBV7-2	TRBJ2-7	ASSVGRDTYEQY
TRBV12-3/TRBV12-4	TRBJ1-6	ASSFGSGGSPLH
TRBV28	TRBJ1-1	ASSSTHLNTEAF
TRBV7-8	TRBJ2-5	ASSSDQTEYQETQY
TRBV12-3/TRBV12-4	TRBJ2-5	ASRLRSLETQY
TRBV7-2	TRBJ1-5	ASSLGRENQPQH
TRBV28	TRBJ2-7	ASSLTGGPVGQY
TRBV7-9	TRBJ1-2	ASSSPDRGLGYT
TRBV9	TRBJ1-3	ASSEDDRAIGNTIY
TRBV5-1	TRBJ2-7	ASSFDGTVTYEQY
TRBV20-1	TRBJ2-7	SASGAGQFPYEQY
TRBV12-3/TRBV12-4	TRBJ2-2	AIPRGITGELF
TRBV7-8	TRBJ2-7	ASSPDRPDYYEQY
TRBV6-1	TRBJ2-7	ASSSPSGAYEQY
TRBV6-5	TRBJ2-5	ASSYSGQPDGETQY
TRBV19	TRBJ2-2	ASTPRDRVGTGELF
TRBV5-1	TRBJ1-1	ASSQAGGNTEAF
TRBV12-3/TRBV12-4	TRBJ1-5	ASNEWAVDQPQH
TRBV6-2/TRBV6-3	TRBJ2-5	ASSPTSGRARETQY
TRBV12-3/TRBV12-4	TRBJ2-2	ASTFRTGPTGELF
TRBV6-2/TRBV6-3	TRBJ2-7	ASSHVGEQY
TRBV6-4	TRBJ2-4	ASSPAGAKNIQY
TRBV29-1	TRBJ2-5	SDFVPGHQETQY
TRBV28	TRBJ1-5	ASSPRRNNQPQH
TRBV20-1	TRBJ1-2	SAREPATGSYGYT
TRBV12-3/TRBV12-4	TRBJ1-5	ASSLAIRQPQH
TRBV4-3	TRBJ2-7	ASSPDFPSGSYEQY
TRBV20-1	TRBJ2-5	SADVGTGGQETQY
TRBV20-1	TRBJ1-6	SAREVQGDNSPLH
TRBV6-5	TRBJ1-2	ASSYSRRGGDYGYT